This T cell receptor (beta chain) was sequenced in a study of blood T cell repertoires in COVID-19. Across the whole study: PBMCs, B-cell-depleted T cells, or T cells were the source of the cDNA or gDNA that made up the material.

In the authors' workflow: Scientists estimated how many nucleated cells there were by amplifying reference gene primers. This table comes from immunoSEQ multiplex PCR, and its TCRdb copy is limited to in-frame clones, with some not included. For V, J and clone size, that table is used; D and trimming come from the DNA. The sample consists of hundreds of thousands of clones, roughly 85% of them appearing once. CDR1 and CDR2 (germline): MDHEN, SYDVKM. V was pared by 4 bases and J by 12 bases, with 9 bases of the junction left unmatched. This CDR3 has 12 amino acids. In this sample, this clone turned up a few times. Each participant's cohort was designated according to participant-reported clinical history. A COVID-19 case had been met by exposed participants during the 2 weeks before study entry.

Sequenced input: PBMCs or T cells enriched from blood (not recorded which). This clonotype was obtained from a woman in her twenties or thirties who had been exposed to COVID-19. This sequence joins TRBV28 and TRBJ2-7; 7 bases fit TRBD1. CDR3 bases: TGTGCCAGCAGTTCCACGGACAGGCAACTGTACTTC. Translating it yields CASSSTDRQLYF.